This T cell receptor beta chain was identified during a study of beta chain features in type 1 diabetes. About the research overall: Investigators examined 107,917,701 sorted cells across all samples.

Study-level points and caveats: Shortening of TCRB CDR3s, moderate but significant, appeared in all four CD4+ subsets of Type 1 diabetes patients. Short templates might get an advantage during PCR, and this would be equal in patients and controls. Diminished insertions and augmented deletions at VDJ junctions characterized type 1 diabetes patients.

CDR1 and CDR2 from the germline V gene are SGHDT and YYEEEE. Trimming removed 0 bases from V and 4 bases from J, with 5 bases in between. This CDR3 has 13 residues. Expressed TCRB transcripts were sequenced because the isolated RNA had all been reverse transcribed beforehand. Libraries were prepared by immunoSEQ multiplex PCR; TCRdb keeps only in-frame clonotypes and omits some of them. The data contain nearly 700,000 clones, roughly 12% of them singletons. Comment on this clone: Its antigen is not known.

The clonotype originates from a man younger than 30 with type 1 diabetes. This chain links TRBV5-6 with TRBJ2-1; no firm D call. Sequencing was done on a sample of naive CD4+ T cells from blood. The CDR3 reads CASSLGLYNEQFF. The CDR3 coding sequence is TGTGCCAGCAGCTTGGGCCTTTACAATGAGCAGTTCTTC.